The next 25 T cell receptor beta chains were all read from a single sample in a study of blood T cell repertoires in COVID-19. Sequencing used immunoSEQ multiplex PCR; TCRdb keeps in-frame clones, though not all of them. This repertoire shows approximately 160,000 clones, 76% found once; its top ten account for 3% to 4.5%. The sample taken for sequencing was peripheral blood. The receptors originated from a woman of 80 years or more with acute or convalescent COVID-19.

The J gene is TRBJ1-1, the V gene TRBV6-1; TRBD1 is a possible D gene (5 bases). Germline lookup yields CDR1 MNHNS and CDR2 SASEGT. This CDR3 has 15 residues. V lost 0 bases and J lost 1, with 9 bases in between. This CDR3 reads CASSEAYRKNTEAFF. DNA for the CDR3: TGTGCCAGCAGTGAAGCATACAGGAAGAACACTGAAGCTTTCTTT.

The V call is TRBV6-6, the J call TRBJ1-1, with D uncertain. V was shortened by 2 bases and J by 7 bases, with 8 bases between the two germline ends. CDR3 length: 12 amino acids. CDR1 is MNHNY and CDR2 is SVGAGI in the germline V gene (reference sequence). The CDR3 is CASSYGRFEAFF. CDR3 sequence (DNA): TGTGCCAGCAGTTACGGGCGCTTTGAAGCTTTCTTT.

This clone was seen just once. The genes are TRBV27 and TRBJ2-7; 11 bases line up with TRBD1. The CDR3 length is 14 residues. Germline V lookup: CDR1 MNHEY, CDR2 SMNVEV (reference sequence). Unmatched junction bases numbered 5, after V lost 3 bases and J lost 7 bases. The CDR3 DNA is TGTGCCAGCAGTTTGGGACAGGGGGGGTTTGAGCAGTACTTC. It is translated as CASSLGQGGFEQYF.

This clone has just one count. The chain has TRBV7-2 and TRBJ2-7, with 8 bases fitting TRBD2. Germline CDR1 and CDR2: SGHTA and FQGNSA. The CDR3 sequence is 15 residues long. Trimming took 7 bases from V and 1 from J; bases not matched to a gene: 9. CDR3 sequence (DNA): TGTGCCAGCAAATCACAAGCGGGGGAGTCCTACGAGCAGTACTTC. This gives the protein CASKSQAGESYEQYF.

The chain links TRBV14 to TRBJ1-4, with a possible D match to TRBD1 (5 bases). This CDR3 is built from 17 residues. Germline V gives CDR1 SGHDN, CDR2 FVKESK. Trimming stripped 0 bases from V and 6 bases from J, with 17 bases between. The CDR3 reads CASSQDPLTASYEKLFF. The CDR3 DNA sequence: TGTGCCAGCAGCCAAGATCCCCTGACAGCGAGCTATGAAAAACTGTTTTTT.

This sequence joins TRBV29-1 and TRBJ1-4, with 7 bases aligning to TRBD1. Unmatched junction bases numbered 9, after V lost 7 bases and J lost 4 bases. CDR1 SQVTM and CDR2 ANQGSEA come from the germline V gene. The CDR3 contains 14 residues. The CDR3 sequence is CSAQTGQVNEKLFF. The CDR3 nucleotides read TGCAGCGCCCAGACAGGGCAAGTTAATGAAAAACTGTTTTTT.

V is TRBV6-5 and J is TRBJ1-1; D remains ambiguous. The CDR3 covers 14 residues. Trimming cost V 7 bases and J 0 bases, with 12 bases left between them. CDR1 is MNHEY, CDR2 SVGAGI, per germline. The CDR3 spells CASTHNYLNTEAFF. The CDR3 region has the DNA TGTGCCAGCACCCACAACTACCTGAACACTGAAGCTTTCTTT.

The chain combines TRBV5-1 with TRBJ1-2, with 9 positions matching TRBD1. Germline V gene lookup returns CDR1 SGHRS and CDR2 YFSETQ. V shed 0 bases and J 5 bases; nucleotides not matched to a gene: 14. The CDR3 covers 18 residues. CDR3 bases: TGCGCCAGCAGCTTGGCCGCCGACAGGGGGGGTTACTATTATGGCTACACCTTC. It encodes CASSLAADRGGYYYGYTF.

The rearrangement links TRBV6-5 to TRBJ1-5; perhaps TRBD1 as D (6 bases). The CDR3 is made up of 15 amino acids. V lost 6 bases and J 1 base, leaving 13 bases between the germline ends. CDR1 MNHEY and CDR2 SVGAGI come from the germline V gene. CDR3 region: CASRNSGASNQPQHF. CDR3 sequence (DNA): TGTGCCAGCAGGAATTCAGGGGCAAGCAATCAGCCCCAGCATTTT.

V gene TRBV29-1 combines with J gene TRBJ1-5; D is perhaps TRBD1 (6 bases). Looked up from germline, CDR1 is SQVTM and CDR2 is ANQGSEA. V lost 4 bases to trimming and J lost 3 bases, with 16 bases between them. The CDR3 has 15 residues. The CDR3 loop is CSVGVSGASNQPQHF. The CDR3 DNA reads TGCAGCGTTGGGGTCTCAGGGGCCTCCAATCAGCCCCAGCATTTT.

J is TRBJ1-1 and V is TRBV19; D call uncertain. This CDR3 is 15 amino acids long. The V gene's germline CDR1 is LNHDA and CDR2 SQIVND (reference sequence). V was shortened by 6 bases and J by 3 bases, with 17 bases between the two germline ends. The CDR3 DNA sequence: TGTGCCAGTAGAATGTTTACCACAGTGGACACTGAAGCTTTCTTT. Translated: CASRMFTTVDTEAFF.

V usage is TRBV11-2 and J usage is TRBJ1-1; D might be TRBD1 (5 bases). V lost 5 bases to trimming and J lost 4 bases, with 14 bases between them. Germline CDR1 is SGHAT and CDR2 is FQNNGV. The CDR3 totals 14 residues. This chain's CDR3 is CASSPLLGGTEAFF. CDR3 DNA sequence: TGTGCCAGCAGCCCTCTATTGGGGGGCACTGAAGCTTTCTTT. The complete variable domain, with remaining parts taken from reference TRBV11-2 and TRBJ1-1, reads EAGVAQSPRYKIIEKRQSVAFWCNPISGHATLYWYQQILGQGPKLLIQFQNNGVVDDSQLPKDRFSAERLKGVDSTLKIQPAKLEDSAVYLCASSPLLGGTEAFFGQGTRLTVV.

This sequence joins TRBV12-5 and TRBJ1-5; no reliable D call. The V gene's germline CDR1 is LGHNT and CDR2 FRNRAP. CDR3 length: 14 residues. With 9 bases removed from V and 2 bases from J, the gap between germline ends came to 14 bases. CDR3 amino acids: CASAVRVGNQPQHF. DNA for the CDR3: TGTGCTAGCGCCGTGAGGGTTGGCAATCAGCCCCAGCATTTT.

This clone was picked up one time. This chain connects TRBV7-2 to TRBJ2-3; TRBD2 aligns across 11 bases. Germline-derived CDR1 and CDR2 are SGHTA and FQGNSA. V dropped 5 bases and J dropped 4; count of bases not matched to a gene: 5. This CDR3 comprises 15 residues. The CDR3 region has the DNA TGTGCCAGCAGCATTAGCGGGGGGGCTTCAGATACGCAGTATTTT. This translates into CASSISGGASDTQYF.

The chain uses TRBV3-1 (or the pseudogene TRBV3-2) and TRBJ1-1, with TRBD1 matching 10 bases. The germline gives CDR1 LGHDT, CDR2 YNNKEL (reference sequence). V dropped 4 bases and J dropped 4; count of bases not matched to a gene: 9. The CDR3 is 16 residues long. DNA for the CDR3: TGTGCCAGCAGCCGAGTGACAGGGGGCTTATCCACTGAAGCTTTCTTT. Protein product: CASSRVTGGLSTEAFF.

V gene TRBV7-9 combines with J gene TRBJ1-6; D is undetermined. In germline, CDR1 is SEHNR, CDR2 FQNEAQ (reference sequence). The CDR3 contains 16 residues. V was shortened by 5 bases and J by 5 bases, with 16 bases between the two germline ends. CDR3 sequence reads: CASSPQSGPDNSPLHF. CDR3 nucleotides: TGTGCCAGCAGCCCCCAGAGCGGGCCTGATAATTCACCCCTCCACTTT.

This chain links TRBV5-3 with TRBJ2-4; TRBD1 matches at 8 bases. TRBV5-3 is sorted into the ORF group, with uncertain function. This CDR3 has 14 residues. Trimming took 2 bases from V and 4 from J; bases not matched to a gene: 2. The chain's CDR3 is CARSFGQGKNIQYF. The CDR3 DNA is TGTGCCAGAAGCTTTGGACAGGGAAAAAACATTCAGTACTTC.

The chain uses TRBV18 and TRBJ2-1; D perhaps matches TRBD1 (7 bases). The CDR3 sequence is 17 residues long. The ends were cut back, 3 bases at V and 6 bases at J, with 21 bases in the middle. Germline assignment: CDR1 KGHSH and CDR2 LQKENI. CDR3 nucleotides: TGTGCCAGCTCACCCGAACCAGGGGGGCCAGCTATCAATGAGCAGTTCTTC. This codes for CASSPEPGGPAINEQFF.

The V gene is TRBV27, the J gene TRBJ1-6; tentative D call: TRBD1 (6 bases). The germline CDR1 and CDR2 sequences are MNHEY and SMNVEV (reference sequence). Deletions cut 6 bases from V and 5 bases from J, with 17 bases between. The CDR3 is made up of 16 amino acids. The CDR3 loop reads CASRTGPSWDNSPLHF. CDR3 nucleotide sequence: TGTGCCAGCAGGACAGGTCCGTCGTGGGATAATTCACCCCTCCACTTT.

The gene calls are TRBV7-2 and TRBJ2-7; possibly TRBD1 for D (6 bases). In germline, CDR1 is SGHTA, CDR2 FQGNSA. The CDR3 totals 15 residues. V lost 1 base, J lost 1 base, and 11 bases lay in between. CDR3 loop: CASSLVRGGSYEQYF. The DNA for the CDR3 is TGTGCCAGCAGCTTAGTCAGGGGCGGGTCCTACGAGCAGTACTTC.

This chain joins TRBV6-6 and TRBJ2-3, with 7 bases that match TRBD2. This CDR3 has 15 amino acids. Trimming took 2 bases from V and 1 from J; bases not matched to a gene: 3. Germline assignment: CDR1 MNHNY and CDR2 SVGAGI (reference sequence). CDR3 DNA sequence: TGTGCCAGCAGTTACCCTGGGGGGGGCACAGATACGCAGTATTTT. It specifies CASSYPGGGTDTQYF.

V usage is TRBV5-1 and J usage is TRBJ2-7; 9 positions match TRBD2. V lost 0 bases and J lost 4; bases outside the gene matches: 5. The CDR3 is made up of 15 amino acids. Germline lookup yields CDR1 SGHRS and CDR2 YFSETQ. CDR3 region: CASSLASGGMYEQYF. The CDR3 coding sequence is TGCGCCAGCAGCTTGGCCAGCGGGGGGATGTACGAGCAGTACTTC.

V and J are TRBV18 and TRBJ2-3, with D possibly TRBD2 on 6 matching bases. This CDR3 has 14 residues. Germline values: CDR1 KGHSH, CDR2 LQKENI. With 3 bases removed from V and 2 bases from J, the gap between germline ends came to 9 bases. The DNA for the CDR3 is TGTGCCAGCTCACCTGCGGGATTCACAGATACGCAGTATTTT. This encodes CASSPAGFTDTQYF.

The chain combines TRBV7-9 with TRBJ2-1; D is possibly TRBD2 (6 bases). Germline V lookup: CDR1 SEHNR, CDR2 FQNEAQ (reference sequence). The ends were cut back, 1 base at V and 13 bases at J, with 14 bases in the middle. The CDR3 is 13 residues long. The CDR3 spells CASSLERAMGQFF. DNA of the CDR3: TGTGCCAGCAGCTTAGAGCGGGCTATGGGCCAGTTCTTC.

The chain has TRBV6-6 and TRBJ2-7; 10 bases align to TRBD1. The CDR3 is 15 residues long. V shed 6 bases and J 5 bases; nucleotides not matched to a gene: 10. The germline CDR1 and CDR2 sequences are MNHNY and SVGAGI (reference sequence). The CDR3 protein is CASRLPGQGLHEQYF. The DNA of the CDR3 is TGTGCCAGCAGACTACCGGGACAGGGGTTACACGAGCAGTACTTC.